This TCR beta chain was retrieved from a study of T cells in Graves' hyperthyroidism and ophthalmopathy. The germline V gene has CDR1 LGHNA and CDR2 YNFKEQ. The CDR3 has 14 amino acids. The trim removed 8 bases at V and 0 bases at J, leaving 7 bases unmatched. Remarks on this clonotype: The antigen remains undetermined.

Study-wide points: Researchers report that a 13 V-J model separated ophthalmopathy from stable hyperthyroidism.

RNA transcripts were the template for amplifying TCR beta CDR3 regions. Researchers ran a first-round RT-PCR on the TCR CDR3 using the HTBI primer set. TCRdb processed the multiplex PCR reads anew with MiXCR; each CDR3 protein has one entry. In the table there are 95,000 to 100,000 distinct CDR3 sequences, roughly 56% of which are singletons. The chain uses TRBV4-2 and TRBJ2-7; TRBD2 aligns across 7 bases. The receptor's source is a middle-aged woman with Graves' hyperthyroidism. Material: blood. Here the CDR3 DNA reads TGTGCCAGCCAAGGGACTATACTCTCCTACGAGCAGTACTTC. This sequence encodes CASQGTILSYEQYF.